This TCR beta chain was sequenced during a study of T cell repertoires in ileal Crohn's disease. On the study more broadly: Postoperative therapy was given to about half: 11 thiopurines, 18 anti-TNF agents. M6 samples are neoterminal ileum biopsies from postoperative colonoscopy.

Germline V gene sequence: CDR1 SQVTM, CDR2 ANQGSEA. This CDR3 is 15 amino acids long. Trimming left V 0 bases short and J 10 bases short, with 21 bases between. This clone was found a few times. Indicated time point: neoterminal ileum biopsy at postoperative endoscopy, about 6 months after surgery. Patients were adults with ileal or ileocolonic Crohn's disease needing resection. Using immunoSEQ multiplex PCR, the repertoire was profiled, and TCRdb retains in-frame clones only, with some absent. The sample yields 13,000 to 15,000 clones, approximately 80% seen once. The sample taken for sequencing was ileal tissue. The V and J genes are TRBV29-1 and TRBJ1-1; unclear D gene. The TCR comes from an adult with Crohn's disease. CDR3 DNA sequence: TGCAGCGTTGAAGAAGACCCCGGGTCGCACAACGGAGCTTTCTTT. It codes for CSVEEDPGSHNGAFF.